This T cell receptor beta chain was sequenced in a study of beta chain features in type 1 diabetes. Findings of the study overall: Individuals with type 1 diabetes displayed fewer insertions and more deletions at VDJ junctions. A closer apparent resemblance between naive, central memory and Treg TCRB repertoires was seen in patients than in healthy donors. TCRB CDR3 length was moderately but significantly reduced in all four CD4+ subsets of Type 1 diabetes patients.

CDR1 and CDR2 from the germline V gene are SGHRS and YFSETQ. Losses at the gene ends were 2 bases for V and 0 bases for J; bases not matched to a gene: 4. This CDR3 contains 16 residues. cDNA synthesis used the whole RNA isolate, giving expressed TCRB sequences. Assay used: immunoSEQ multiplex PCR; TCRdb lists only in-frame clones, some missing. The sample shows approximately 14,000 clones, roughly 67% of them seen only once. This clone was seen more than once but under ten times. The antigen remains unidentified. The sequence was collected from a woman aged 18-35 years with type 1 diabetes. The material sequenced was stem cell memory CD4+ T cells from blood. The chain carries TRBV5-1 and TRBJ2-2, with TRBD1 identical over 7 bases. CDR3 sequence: CASSFGQVANTGELFF. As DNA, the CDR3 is TGCGCCAGCAGCTTTGGACAGGTCGCGAACACCGGGGAGCTGTTTTTT.